This T cell receptor (beta chain) derives from a study of blood T cells in healthy people across ages. The CDR3 sequence is 12 residues long. The germline gives CDR1 LGHDT, CDR2 YNNKEL (reference sequence). V lost 4 bases to trimming and J lost 10 bases, with 13 bases between them. A note on this clonotype: The antigen remains unidentified.

Combining a sample-barcoded 5' primer with a J-beta primer mix, a second PCR ran for about 6 to 11 cycles. Each TCR beta cDNA got a 12-nucleotide random molecular identifier. Via MiXCR, TCRdb re-called the 5' RACE reads, giving one row per CDR3 protein. The sample consists of approximately 1.5 million distinct CDR3 sequences, about 31% of them appearing once. Regarding the study as a whole: Higher diversity, along with more naive CD4+ cells, distinguished long-lived donors from aged donors. Diversity figures derived from one million T cells were judged to underestimate the true value.

The sequence was obtained from a woman in her twenties or thirties in good health. V usage is TRBV3-1 and J usage is TRBJ1-1, with D possibly matching TRBD1 (5 bases). Sequencing was carried out using blood. CDR3 region: CASSPAGQGAFF. DNA of the CDR3: TGTGCCAGCAGCCCGGCCGGGCAGGGAGCTTTCTTT.